This passage covers 25 T cell receptor beta chains from one sample sequenced in a study of blood T cells in healthy people across ages. Sample-barcoded 5' priming and a J-beta primer mix drove a second PCR of roughly 7 to 11 cycles. Via MiXCR, TCRdb re-called the 5' RACE reads, giving one row per CDR3 protein. This sample has 1.5 million or so distinct CDR3 sequences, with approximately 42% found just once. Sequencing was performed on blood. The origin of the receptors is a young woman in good health.

This clonotype was found a few times. The V call is TRBV4-3, the J call TRBJ1-6, with D possibly being TRBD1 (5 bases). The CDR3 extends over 14 amino acids. The V and J ends lost 5 bases and 7 bases respectively, with 12 bases between them. Germline V gene sequence: CDR1 LGHNA, CDR2 YSLEER. DNA of the CDR3: TGCGCCAGCAGCACGGGACGTCTGAATTCACCCCTCCACTTT. Encoded protein: CASSTGRLNSPLHF.

V gene TRBV21-1 combines with J gene TRBJ2-1. TRBV21-1 is shown as a pseudogene. The CDR3 runs 12 residues. The CDR3 DNA follows: TGTGCCAGCAGCAAAGAGCTCAATGAGCAGTTCTTC. This codes for CASSKELNEQFF.

This clonotype has a single count. The V and J genes are TRBV24-1 and TRBJ2-3, with 15 bases lining up with TRBD2. Trimming removed 2 bases from V and 2 bases from J; junction bases left unmatched: 4. The CDR3 contains 18 residues. Germline CDR1 is KGHDR and CDR2 is SFDVKD. The CDR3 nucleotides read TGTGCCACCAGTGATTCAGGGACTAGCGGGGGGATCACAGATACGCAGTATTTT. Its translation: CATSDSGTSGGITDTQYF.

In the case of this clonotype: A much larger clone differs from this one at a single base, so this may be a read error. The chain couples TRBV5-1 to TRBJ2-7; 12 bases align to TRBD2. V trimming: 0 bases; J trimming: 7 bases; junction bases outside the gene matches: 11. The CDR3 extends over 17 amino acids. CDR1 and CDR2 (germline): SGHRS, YFSETQ. The CDR3 spells CASSLGLAGAIYNEQYF. CDR3 DNA: TGCGCCAGCAGCTTGGGACTAGCGGGGGCTATTTACAATGAGCAGTACTTC.

This clonotype was seen many times. The V gene is TRBV5-1, the J gene TRBJ2-1; D not resolved. CDR3 size: 12 residues. Between the trimmed V and J ends, which lost 4 bases and 4 bases, there was a span of 6 bases. Per the germline V gene, CDR1 is SGHRS and CDR2 is YFSETQ. The CDR3 sequence is CASSLQYNEQFF. The CDR3, as DNA: TGCGCCAGCAGCCTCCAGTACAATGAGCAGTTCTTC.

This chain joins TRBV25-1 and TRBJ1-2; tentatively, D is TRBD1 (6 bases). The CDR3 is made up of 14 amino acids. Trimming stripped 2 bases from V and 8 bases from J, with 15 bases between. Germline values: CDR1 MGHDK, CDR2 SYGVNS. The CDR3 DNA follows: TGTGCCAGCAGTGAAGCGGCAGGGGAAGACGGCTACACCTTC. Protein sequence: CASSEAAGEDGYTF.

V gene TRBV6-6 combines with J gene TRBJ2-3, with unresolved D. V lost 5 bases to trimming and J lost 1 base, with 10 bases between them. The length of the CDR3 is 14 residues. Germline values: CDR1 MNHNY, CDR2 SVGAGI (reference sequence). The CDR3 coding sequence is TGTGCCAGCAGTGACGGATCGGGCACAGATACGCAGTATTTT. Translating gives CASSDGSGTDTQYF.

This clonotype was detected only a few times. The V call is TRBV29-1, the J call TRBJ2-3; TRBD1 aligns across 8 bases. The CDR3 covers 13 residues. The trim removed 7 bases at V and 2 bases at J, leaving 5 bases unmatched. Germline assignment: CDR1 SQVTM and CDR2 ANQGSEA. This chain's CDR3 is CSAGTGPTDTQYF. CDR3 bases: TGCAGCGCGGGGACAGGTCCCACAGATACGCAGTATTTT.

J is TRBJ1-5 and V is TRBV2, with 11 bases identical to TRBD1. Germline V gives CDR1 SNHLY, CDR2 FYNNEI. V shed 2 bases and J 6 bases; nucleotides not matched to a gene: 3. CDR3 length equals 15 residues. In nucleotides, the CDR3 is TGTGCCAGCAGTGAATGGGGGACAGGGGGTCAGCCCCAGCATTTT. Its translation: CASSEWGTGGQPQHF.

The J gene is TRBJ1-2, the V gene TRBV27; D ambiguous. The germline V gene encodes CDR1 MNHEY and CDR2 SMNVEV (reference sequence). This CDR3 is 13 amino acids long. Trimming took 8 bases from V and 0 from J, leaving 10 bases between them. The CDR3 region is CASSRNANYGYTF. Written as DNA, the CDR3 is TGTGCCAGCTCCCGGAATGCTAACTATGGCTACACCTTC.

The chain combines TRBV7-9 with TRBJ1-5, with D perhaps TRBD1 (5 bases). CDR1 is SEHNR, CDR2 FQNEAQ, per germline (reference sequence). CDR3 length equals 16 residues. Between the trimmed V and J ends, which lost 1 base and 0 bases, there was a span of 10 bases. The chain's CDR3 is CASSLDGGISNQPQHF. Here the CDR3 DNA reads TGTGCCAGCAGCTTAGATGGGGGGATTAGCAATCAGCCCCAGCATTTT.

The CDR3 sequence: CASSPRPWGGELFF. CDR3 DNA: TGTGCCAGCAGTCCCCGGCCTTGGGGCGGGGAGCTGTTTTTT. V gene TRBV6-2 or TRBV6-3 combines with J gene TRBJ2-2; D unclear. The CDR3 is 14 amino acids. V was trimmed by 5 bases and J by 7 bases, leaving 14 bases between them. Per the germline V gene, CDR1 is MNHEY and CDR2 is SVGEGT.

V and J are TRBV6-6 and TRBJ2-1; 10 bases map to TRBD2. V dropped 7 bases and J dropped 3; count of bases not matched to a gene: 9. This CDR3 has 16 amino acids. CDR1 and CDR2 from the germline V gene are MNHNY and SVGAGI (reference sequence). Written as DNA, the CDR3 is TGTGCCAGCAAAAATTCGCGGACTAGCGGCTACAATGAGCAGTTCTTC. This sequence encodes CASKNSRTSGYNEQFF.

The chain employs TRBV9 and TRBJ2-4, with D possibly matching TRBD2 (6 bases). CDR3 size: 13 residues. V lost 3 bases, J lost 8 bases, and 12 bases lay in between. Germline V gene sequence: CDR1 SGDLS, CDR2 YYNGEE. The CDR3 region has the DNA TGTGCCAGCAGCGAGGGTTTAGCGGACATTCAGTACTTC. As protein: CASSEGLADIQYF.

The chain couples TRBV20-1 to TRBJ2-7, with D uncertain. The last part of the DNA fits TRBJ2-5 better; the J call may be wrong. Germline V gives CDR1 DFQATT, CDR2 SNEGSKA (reference sequence). The CDR3 is 13 residues long. The DNA of the CDR3 is TGCAGTGCTACGGCTCTAAACCAAGAGACCCAGTACTTC. The encoded protein is CSATALNQETQYF.

There are a few counts of this clonotype. This rearrangement joins TRBV4-2 to TRBJ1-1; D not certain. The CDR3 runs 13 residues. The germline V and J ends were trimmed by 0 bases and 4 bases, with 6 bases remaining between them. The germline CDR1 and CDR2 sequences are LGHNA and YNFKEQ. The CDR3 coding sequence is TGTGCCAGCAGCCAAGACCCAGTCACTGAAGCTTTCTTT. Translation gives CASSQDPVTEAFF.

V is TRBV25-1 and J is TRBJ2-3; 9 bases agree with TRBD1. Germline CDR1 is MGHDK and CDR2 is SYGVNS. Unmatched junction bases numbered 7, after V lost 4 bases and J lost 5 bases. The CDR3 is 15 residues long. The CDR3, as DNA: TGTGCCAGCAGTGCCTACAGGGGGCTAGGAGATACGCAGTATTTT. Translated, it gives CASSAYRGLGDTQYF. Supplemented by reference TRBV25-1 and TRBJ2-3, the full variable domain reads EADIYQTPRYLVIGTGKKITLECSQTMGHDKMYWYQQDPGMELHLIHYSYGVNSTEKGDLSSESTVSRIRTEHFPLTLESARPSHTSQYLCASSAYRGLGDTQYFGPGTRLTVL.

This clonotype was recorded only once. The chain carries TRBV27 and TRBJ2-3; 9 bases agree with TRBD2. The V and J ends lost 3 bases and 3 bases, in that order; junction bases with no gene match: 13. The V gene's germline CDR1 is MNHEY and CDR2 SMNVEV (reference sequence). The CDR3 contains 18 residues. CDR3 loop: CASSLGVPSGIVTDTQYF. DNA for the CDR3: TGTGCCAGCAGTTTGGGTGTTCCTAGCGGGATTGTAACAGATACGCAGTATTTT.

The J gene is TRBJ2-1, the V gene TRBV9; 8 bases are a match to TRBD2. The CDR3 extends over 15 amino acids. CDR1 is SGDLS, CDR2 YYNGEE, per germline. With V trimmed by 4 bases and J by 3 bases, 6 bases remained unmatched. The CDR3 loop is CASSKTGTSYNEQFF. The CDR3 DNA reads TGTGCCAGCAGCAAAACCGGGACTAGCTACAATGAGCAGTTCTTC.

This clonotype showed up just a few times. This chain joins TRBV24-1 and TRBJ2-5; TRBD1 matches 8 bases. This CDR3 region has 15 residues. Germline V gene lookup returns CDR1 KGHDR and CDR2 SFDVKD. V gave up 3 bases and J gave up 1 base; unmatched junction bases: 3. CDR3 sequence (DNA): TGTGCCACCAGTGATACCGGGACAGGCCAAGAGACCCAGTACTTC. This gives the protein CATSDTGTGQETQYF.

This clonotype has a handful of counts. The rearrangement uses TRBV6-5 and TRBJ2-5, with TRBD2 matching 11 bases. Germline CDR1 MNHEY, CDR2 SVGAGI. V dropped 5 bases and J dropped 2; count of bases not matched to a gene: 7. The length of the CDR3 is 16 residues. The CDR3 sequence is CASSQLAGAEQETQYF. For the CDR3, the DNA is TGTGCCAGCAGTCAACTAGCGGGGGCCGAGCAAGAGACCCAGTACTTC.

This clonotype was seen only a few times. V gene TRBV10-3 combines with J gene TRBJ2-1; the match to TRBD2 covers 7 bases. This CDR3 has 19 amino acids. CDR1 and CDR2 (germline): ENHRY, SYGVKD. Losses at the gene ends were 2 bases for V and 3 bases for J; bases not matched to a gene: 16. The chain's CDR3 is CAISEVGRGSGNFYNEQFF. The CDR3 coding sequence is TGTGCCATCAGTGAGGTCGGTCGGGGCAGCGGGAATTTCTACAATGAGCAGTTCTTC.

The rearrangement joins TRBV14 to TRBJ2-6, with D perhaps TRBD1 (6 bases). The V end lost 4 bases, the J end lost 0 bases, and 22 bases lay between the germline ends. Per germline, CDR1 SGHDN and CDR2 FVKESK. The CDR3 covers 20 residues. The CDR3 is CASSPHPRTETDSGANVLTF. The DNA of the CDR3 is TGTGCCAGCAGCCCACATCCCAGGACAGAGACCGACTCTGGGGCCAACGTCCTGACTTTC.

In regard to this clonotype: Mismatch with germline at one junction end may stem from a read error. The chain combines TRBV6-5 with TRBJ2-1, with TRBD1 matching 9 bases. Germline V gives CDR1 MNHEY, CDR2 SVGAGI. There are 16 residues in the CDR3. The CDR3 spells CAGSYTGQGSYNEQFF. The CDR3 region has the DNA TGTGCCGGCAGTTACACGGGACAGGGCTCCTACAATGAGCAGTTCTTC.

This clonotype was observed a few times. This chain uses TRBV4-1 with TRBJ2-1; D may match TRBD1 or TRBD2 (5 bases each). Germline V gene lookup returns CDR1 MGHRA and CDR2 YSYEKL. CDR3 size: 15 residues. Between the trimmed V and J ends, which lost 4 bases and 8 bases, there was a span of 18 bases. The CDR3 bases are TGCGCCAGCAGCCGGCCGACGGGGACCCAACATGAGCAGTTCTTC. Translating gives CASSRPTGTQHEQFF.